The 26 T cell receptor beta chains below were found in one sample sequenced in a study of CD8+ T cells in alopecia areata. Stated treatment: oral pan-JAK inhibitor, 5-10 mg twice daily. Extraction of RNA preceded its reverse transcription into cDNA, which served as the sequencing template. The data were produced by immunoSEQ multiplex PCR, yet TCRdb's version contains in-frame clones alone and is incomplete. This table has about 160,000 clones, 55% to 75% appearing once. This specimen consisted of CD4+ T cells sorted from blood, obtained at week 4, from a patient treated with tofacitinib. These receptors were taken from a human donor with alopecia areata.

J is TRBJ2-3 and V is TRBV29-1; D uncertain. CDR1 and CDR2 from the germline V gene are SQVTM and ANQGSEA. Trimming stripped 8 bases from V and 4 bases from J, with 13 bases between. CDR3 length: 12 amino acids. CDR3 amino acids: CSTLGHADTQYF. The CDR3 coding sequence is TGCAGCACCCTTGGGCATGCAGATACGCAGTATTTT.

This chain links TRBV9 with TRBJ2-2; 7 bases are a match to TRBD1. Germline V gene data show CDR1 as SGDLS and CDR2 as YYNGEE. The CDR3 is 14 amino acids. Trimming removed 3 bases from V and 5 bases from J; junction bases left unmatched: 4. CDR3 sequence reads: CASSGQGTTGELFF. The CDR3 nucleotides read TGTGCCAGCAGCGGACAGGGAACTACCGGGGAGCTGTTTTTT.

The gene calls are TRBV4-3 and TRBJ1-2; D ambiguous. The germline CDR1 and CDR2 sequences are LGHNA and YSLEER. The CDR3 is made up of 15 amino acids. Trimming left V 5 bases short and J 1 base short, with 14 bases between. CDR3 sequence (DNA): TGCGCCAGCAGCAGGGAATTCACAAATAACTATGGCTACACCTTC. Translating it yields CASSREFTNNYGYTF.

V usage is TRBV11-2 and J usage is TRBJ1-6; the D gene is possibly TRBD1 (5 bases). This CDR3 is built from 18 residues. The V gene's germline CDR1 is SGHAT and CDR2 FQNNGV. V was pared by 1 base and J by 0 bases, with 13 bases between. In DNA form, the CDR3 reads TGTGCCAGCAGCTTAGGACGGGGGGACGGCTCCTATAATTCACCCCTCCACTTT. Its translation is CASSLGRGDGSYNSPLHF.

The chain has TRBV30 and TRBJ2-3, with a possible D match to TRBD2 (6 bases). Germline CDR1 is GTSNPN and CDR2 is SVGIG (reference sequence). Trimming removed 4 bases from V and 4 bases from J, with 9 bases in between. CDR3 length equals 12 residues. CDR3 in amino acids: CAWNGGADTQYF. Here the CDR3 DNA reads TGTGCCTGGAACGGGGGTGCAGATACGCAGTATTTT.

This clone was seen more than once but under ten times. The chain links TRBV5-4 to TRBJ2-2; no reliable D call. V was trimmed by 0 bases and J by 5 bases, leaving 11 bases between them. Germline V gene data show CDR1 as SGHNT and CDR2 as YYREEE (reference sequence). The CDR3 is 15 residues long. CDR3 nucleotides: TGTGCCAGCAGCTTGGCCCAAAAGAATACCGGGGAGCTGTTTTTT. It encodes CASSLAQKNTGELFF.

A few counts support this clone. The DNA for the CDR3 is TGCAGCGGTAGCGGGGGGGCCGTCAATGAGCAGTTCTTC. Translation: CSGSGGAVNEQFF. V is TRBV29-1 and J is TRBJ2-1, with 11 bases lining up with TRBD2. Germline CDR1 reads SQVTM; CDR2 reads ANQGSEA. Losses at the gene ends were 7 bases for V and 6 bases for J; bases not matched to a gene: 5. The CDR3 covers 13 residues.

The chain links TRBV4-1 to TRBJ1-6; TRBD1 agrees at 7 bases. This CDR3 is built from 14 residues. Per germline, CDR1 MGHRA and CDR2 YSYEKL. With 7 bases clipped from V and 5 bases from J, the junction kept 5 bases outside the gene matches. The CDR3: CASTIDRDNSPLHF. The CDR3 bases are TGCGCCAGCACGATCGACAGGGATAATTCACCCCTCCACTTT.

The chain carries TRBV29-1 and TRBJ2-1, with D perhaps TRBD1 (6 bases). The CDR3 has 12 amino acids. CDR1 is SQVTM and CDR2 is ANQGSEA in the germline V gene. The ends were cut back, 7 bases at V and 3 bases at J, with 10 bases in the middle. The CDR3, as DNA: TGCAGCGCGGACAGACTCTACAATGAGCAGTTCTTC. This gives the protein CSADRLYNEQFF.

The chain uses TRBV7-9 and TRBJ1-6; D call uncertain. Per the germline V gene, CDR1 is SEHNR and CDR2 is FQNEAQ (reference sequence). V was cut by 5 bases and J by 7 bases, with 15 bases left in between. The CDR3 covers 15 residues. CDR3 nucleotides: TGTGCCAGCAGCCCAGGCGTCCGGTCGAATTCACCCCTCCACTTT. Its protein product is CASSPGVRSNSPLHF.

CDR3 sequence: CASSPKENSPLHF. The CDR3 coding sequence is TGTGCCAGCTCACCGAAGGAGAATTCACCCCTCCACTTT. The chain joins TRBV18 to TRBJ1-6, with D uncertain. V lost 3 bases and J lost 7, with 7 bases in between. The CDR3 is 13 amino acids. Germline V gene data show CDR1 as KGHSH and CDR2 as LQKENI.

The rearrangement uses TRBV2 and TRBJ2-6; D uncertain. V was trimmed by 1 base and J by 2 bases, leaving 6 bases between them. There are 15 residues in the CDR3. Germline V lookup: CDR1 SNHLY, CDR2 FYNNEI. DNA of the CDR3: TGTGCCAGCAGTGAAGGACACCCTGGGGCCAACGTCCTGACTTTC. It is translated as CASSEGHPGANVLTF.

The rearrangement uses TRBV5-6 and TRBJ1-2; perhaps TRBD1 as D (5 bases). V shed 1 base and J shed 3 bases, with 13 bases lying between them. CDR1 is SGHDT and CDR2 is YYEEEE in the germline V gene. The CDR3 is 15 amino acids. CDR3 region: CASSLLGEQDYGYTF. The CDR3 DNA follows: TGTGCCAGCAGCTTGTTGGGGGAGCAAGACTATGGCTACACCTTC.

In DNA form, the CDR3 reads TGTGCCTGGGGGGGCGAAGATGAGCAGTTCTTC. It encodes CAWGGEDEQFF. V is TRBV11-3 and J is TRBJ2-1, with D tentatively TRBD2 (7 bases). V lost 11 bases and J 8 bases, leaving 13 bases between the germline ends. The CDR3 is made up of 11 amino acids. Germline lookup yields CDR1 SGHNT and CDR2 YENEEA.

This chain uses TRBV5-1 with TRBJ2-5, with no clear D. The CDR3 totals 14 residues. V was clipped by 0 bases and J by 1 base, with 7 bases between them. Per germline, CDR1 SGHRS and CDR2 YFSETQ. The CDR3 region is CASSLATGQETQYF. In DNA form, the CDR3 reads TGCGCCAGCAGCTTGGCTACGGGCCAAGAGACCCAGTACTTC.

The chain carries TRBV2 and TRBJ1-1; D unresolved. The V and J ends lost 4 bases and 3 bases respectively, with 6 bases between them. The CDR3 totals 12 residues. Germline V gene sequence: CDR1 SNHLY, CDR2 FYNNEI. The CDR3, as DNA: TGTGCCAGCAGTGTACTGTACACTGAAGCTTTCTTT. This translates into CASSVLYTEAFF.

The chain is built from TRBV5-6 and TRBJ2-3; possibly TRBD1 for D (6 bases). CDR3 length equals 17 residues. The V gene's germline CDR1 is SGHDT and CDR2 YYEEEE. Trimming pared 0 bases from V and 1 base from J, leaving 15 bases between. The CDR3 DNA sequence: TGTGCCAGCAGCTTGGGCCCATCCAGGGGAGGCACAGATACGCAGTATTTT. It translates to CASSLGPSRGGTDTQYF.

The chain joins TRBV11-2 to TRBJ1-4; the D gene is possibly TRBD1 (5 bases). This CDR3 is 17 amino acids long. Germline V gene sequence: CDR1 SGHAT, CDR2 FQNNGV. The V end was cut by 7 bases, the J end by 0 bases, with 18 bases between. For the CDR3, the DNA is TGTGCCAGCACCTTCTTTGGCGGGGCCGCAACTAATGAAAAACTGTTTTTT. Encoded protein: CASTFFGGAATNEKLFF.

This chain joins TRBV29-1 and TRBJ2-1; no reliable D call. V lost 7 bases to trimming and J lost 6 bases, with 7 bases between them. CDR3 length equals 10 residues. CDR1 and CDR2 (germline): SQVTM, ANQGSEA. CDR3 DNA sequence: TGCAGCGCCTGGGTCAATGAGCAGTTCTTC. Residues: CSAWVNEQFF.

The chain joins TRBV30 to TRBJ2-4; TRBD2 aligns across 13 bases. The CDR3 has 13 residues. Germline V lookup: CDR1 GTSNPN, CDR2 SVGIG (reference sequence). V dropped 1 base and J dropped 10; count of bases not matched to a gene: 1. CDR3 in DNA: TGTGCCTGGAGTGGACTAGCGGGGGGAATTCAGTACTTC. This gives the protein CAWSGLAGGIQYF.

The V and J genes are TRBV5-4 and TRBJ2-3, with D unresolved. V shed 2 bases and J shed 0 bases, with 7 bases lying between them. This CDR3 comprises 14 residues. Germline CDR1 reads SGHNT; CDR2 reads YYREEE (reference sequence). The CDR3 spells CASSLTTSTDTQYF. CDR3 DNA sequence: TGTGCCAGCAGCTTAACGACCAGCACAGATACGCAGTATTTT.

The chain uses TRBV4-1 and TRBJ2-1; D call uncertain. CDR1 and CDR2 (germline): MGHRA, YSYEKL. CDR3 size: 14 residues. Between the trimmed V and J ends, which lost 1 base and 9 bases, there was a span of 13 bases. This chain's CDR3 is CASSQVLASFEQFF. CDR3 sequence (DNA): TGCGCCAGCAGCCAAGTTTTAGCCAGTTTTGAGCAGTTCTTC.

The genes are TRBV30 and TRBJ1-1, with a weak D call TRBD1 (5 bases). Per germline, CDR1 GTSNPN and CDR2 SVGIG (reference sequence). CDR3 length equals 12 residues. Trimming took off 7 bases at V and 1 base at J, with 10 bases between the two ends. CDR3 protein: CAFGTGNTEAFF. CDR3 DNA: TGTGCCTTCGGGACGGGGAACACTGAAGCTTTCTTT.

V and J are TRBV16 and TRBJ1-4; D remains unclear. Germline values: CDR1 KGHSY, CDR2 FQNENV. The CDR3 contains 15 residues. The V end was cut by 4 bases, the J end by 5 bases, with 14 bases between. The CDR3 DNA follows: TGTGCCAGCAGCCGCGGAGGAGGGTCAAATGAAAAACTGTTTTTT. Its protein is CASSRGGGSNEKLFF.

The chain's CDR3 is CASSRTSGGTQYF. The CDR3 bases are TGTGCCAGCAGCCGGACTAGCGGGGGTACGCAGTATTTT. This chain links TRBV6-5 with TRBJ2-3, with 13 positions matching TRBD2. V gave up 6 bases and J gave up 8 bases; unmatched junction bases: 2. The CDR3 spans 13 residues. In germline, CDR1 is MNHEY, CDR2 SVGAGI.

The chain has TRBV25-1 and TRBJ1-6; D unresolved. Germline loops: CDR1 MGHDK, CDR2 SYGVNS. Trimming stripped 1 base from V and 10 bases from J, with 5 bases between. The CDR3 sequence is 12 residues long. The CDR3: CASSEFESPLHF. The CDR3 nucleotides are TGTGCCAGCAGTGAATTCGAGTCACCCCTCCACTTT. The whole variable domain, remainder taken from reference TRBV25-1 and TRBJ1-6, is EADIYQTPRYLVIGTGKKITLECSQTMGHDKMYWYQQDPGMELHLIHYSYGVNSTEKGDLSSESTVSRIRTEHFPLTLESARPSHTSQYLCASSEFESPLHFGNGTRLTVT.